Shown below are 20 T cell receptor beta chains from a single sample sequenced in a study of T-cell reconstitution after alpha-beta-depleted transplantation in children. The library targeted TCRbeta and was prepared with unique molecular identifiers. TCRdb re-analysed the PCR reads in MiXCR, keeping a single row per CDR3 protein. The data hold around 960,000 distinct CDR3 sequences, with 25% to 30% observed a single time. Sequences were derived from PBMCs, mostly from graft donor cells, sampled 360 days after TCRalphabeta/CD19-depleted stem cell transplant. The receptors stem from a boy in the first two years of life who had a stem cell transplant for SCID, so the T cells may come from the graft donor.

This clonotype was counted a few times. This chain's CDR3 is CASSSGQSNQPQHF. The CDR3 DNA sequence: TGCGCCAGCAGCTCGGGACAGAGCAATCAGCCCCAGCATTTT. The V and J genes are TRBV4-1 and TRBJ1-5; TRBD1 agrees at 7 bases. Germline V gene data show CDR1 as MGHRA and CDR2 as YSYEKL. The V and J ends lost 5 bases and 1 base, in that order; junction bases with no gene match: 2. This CDR3 has 14 amino acids.

The table lists this clonotype with a few counts. The gene calls are TRBV29-1 and TRBJ1-5; D is ambiguous. This CDR3 has 12 amino acids. Trimming took off 4 bases at V and 1 base at J, with 5 bases between the two ends. Germline CDR1 reads SQVTM; CDR2 reads ANQGSEA. The CDR3 DNA is TGCAGCGTTGGCGGCAGCAATCAGCCCCAGCATTTT. This translates into CSVGGSNQPQHF.

The V and J genes are TRBV5-1 and TRBJ2-7, with a tentative D call TRBD1 (6 bases). V lost 1 base and J lost 4, with 15 bases in between. Germline-derived CDR1 and CDR2 are SGHRS and YFSETQ. This CDR3 spans 15 amino acids. CDR3 sequence reads: CASSLNRAGPYEQYF. CDR3 coding DNA: TGCGCCAGCAGCTTGAACAGGGCCGGGCCGTACGAGCAGTACTTC. The variable domain in full, with the rest retrieved from reference TRBV5-1 and TRBJ2-7, is KAGVTQTPRYLIKTRGQQVTLSCSPISGHRSVSWYQQTPGQGLQFLFEYFSETQRNKGNFPGRFSGRQFSNSRSEMNVSTLELGDSALYLCASSLNRAGPYEQYFGPGTRLTVT.

The table lists this clonotype with a few counts. The V call is TRBV27, the J call TRBJ2-1, with 9 bases matching TRBD2. The ends lost 3 bases at V and 4 bases at J; junction bases unmatched: 4. Germline lookup yields CDR1 MNHEY and CDR2 SMNVEV (reference sequence). This CDR3 region has 15 residues. CDR3 amino acids: CASSFRTSGYNEQFF. In DNA, the CDR3 is TGTGCCAGCAGTTTCCGAACTAGCGGGTACAATGAGCAGTTCTTC.

In this sample, this clonotype turned up a few times. The J gene is TRBJ1-1, the V gene TRBV12-3 or TRBV12-4; D unclear. The V gene lost 4 bases and the J gene lost 7 bases, with 10 bases spanning the gap. CDR3 length: 12 residues. The CDR3 spells CASSSGPHEAFF. DNA for the CDR3: TGTGCCAGCAGTTCCGGTCCTCATGAAGCTTTCTTT.

This clonotype has only a few counts. The chain uses TRBV24-1 and TRBJ2-7, with D uncertain. V lost 4 bases and J 2 bases, leaving 11 bases between the germline ends. The CDR3 runs to 14 residues. Germline CDR1 KGHDR, CDR2 SFDVKD. The CDR3 reads CATSDFTSPYEQYF. The CDR3, as DNA: TGTGCCACCAGTGACTTTACTTCTCCCTACGAGCAGTACTTC.

The J gene is TRBJ2-5, the V gene TRBV15; D gene unclear. CDR1 is LNHNV and CDR2 is YYDKDF in the germline V gene (reference sequence). The CDR3 loop spans 15 amino acids. Trimming removed 0 bases at V and 4 bases at J, with 12 bases between. The CDR3 DNA reads TGTGCCACCAGCAGAGATTTGGTTGGTGGAGAGACCCAGTACTTC. Translation gives CATSRDLVGGETQYF.

The table lists this clonotype with a few counts. This chain joins TRBV6-5 and TRBJ1-1, with D perhaps TRBD1 (5 bases). CDR3 size: 12 residues. Germline V gives CDR1 MNHEY, CDR2 SVGAGI. V was pared by 2 bases and J by 11 bases, with 12 bases between. Written as DNA, the CDR3 is TGTGCCAGCAGTTACAGGGGTGTGGAGGCTTTCTTT. Its translation: CASSYRGVEAFF.

The gene calls are TRBV5-5 and TRBJ1-2; 9 bases line up with TRBD1. The CDR3 totals 15 residues. Per the germline V gene, CDR1 is SGHKS and CDR2 is YYEKEE (reference sequence). V lost 2 bases to trimming and J lost 4 bases; unmatched junction nucleotides: 6. For the CDR3, the DNA is TGTGCCAGCAGCTTAGGGACAGGGACGGGCTATGGCTACACCTTC. It specifies CASSLGTGTGYGYTF.

V usage is TRBV12-3 or TRBV12-4 and J usage is TRBJ2-3; 8 bases are a match to TRBD1. Trimming removed 8 bases from V and 1 base from J; junction bases left unmatched: 8. CDR3 length: 15 amino acids. This chain's CDR3 is CASGFRGLGTDTQYF. CDR3 DNA: TGTGCCAGCGGATTCAGGGGGCTGGGCACAGATACGCAGTATTTT.

This sequence joins TRBV2 and TRBJ2-5; the match to TRBD1 covers 7 bases. The CDR3 covers 15 residues. From germline, CDR1 is SNHLY and CDR2 FYNNEI. Germline trimming cut 7 bases from V and 1 base from J; bases unmatched to any gene: 9. DNA of the CDR3: TGTGCCAGCACTGACCCCCGGGACAGCCAAGAGACCCAGTACTTC. Translating it yields CASTDPRDSQETQYF. Based on the CDR3 plus reference TRBV2 and TRBJ2-5, the full variable domain is EPEVTQTPSHQVTQMGQEVILRCVPISNHLYFYWYRQILGQKVEFLVSFYNNEISEKSEIFDDQFSVERPDGSNFTLKIRSTKLEDSAMYFCASTDPRDSQETQYFGPGTRLLVL.

There are a few counts of this clonotype. V gene TRBV5-6 combines with J gene TRBJ1-2; a possible D gene is TRBD1 (5 bases). CDR3 length equals 12 residues. The germline V gene has CDR1 SGHDT and CDR2 YYEEEE. V gave up 6 bases and J gave up 8 bases, with 14 bases separating them. The CDR3 nucleotides read TGTGCCAGCACACAAGGGACCTCAGGCTACACCTTC. It translates to CASTQGTSGYTF.

This chain joins TRBV5-5 and TRBJ2-7; D is possibly TRBD1 (6 bases). Germline lookup yields CDR1 SGHKS and CDR2 YYEKEE (reference sequence). V lost 0 bases, J lost 0 bases, and 13 bases lay in between. This CDR3 spans 16 amino acids. CDR3 in DNA: TGTGCCAGCAGCTTGGGGTGGGGGACACTCTCCTACGAGCAGTACTTC. Its translation: CASSLGWGTLSYEQYF.

The V gene is TRBV3-1, the J gene TRBJ2-7; no clear D gene. The V and J ends lost 3 bases and 6 bases respectively, with 9 bases between them. Looked up from germline, CDR1 is LGHDT and CDR2 is YNNKEL (reference sequence). This CDR3 has 12 residues. DNA of the CDR3: TGTGCCAGCAGCCAGATACAAGGCGAGCAGTACTTC. Translation gives CASSQIQGEQYF.

The rearrangement links TRBV12-3 or TRBV12-4 to TRBJ2-5; D is tentatively TRBD1 or TRBD2 (5 bases each). This CDR3 is 15 amino acids long. The V end lost 5 bases, the J end lost 5 bases, and 18 bases lay between the germline ends. CDR3 bases: TGTGCCAGCAGTCAAACGACAGTTCGAGGGGAGACCCAGTACTTC. Translated: CASSQTTVRGETQYF.

The chain links TRBV27 to TRBJ2-3; D ambiguous. The V and J ends lost 8 bases and 6 bases respectively, with 18 bases between them. The CDR3 runs 14 residues. From germline, CDR1 is MNHEY and CDR2 SMNVEV (reference sequence). The CDR3 here is CASALSTVGDTQYF. CDR3 in DNA: TGTGCCAGCGCGTTGTCGACGGTGGGGGATACGCAGTATTTT.

The chain carries TRBV4-1 and TRBJ1-2; D ambiguous. The CDR3 has 14 residues. Trimming pared 2 bases from V and 4 bases from J, leaving 11 bases between. The germline gives CDR1 MGHRA, CDR2 YSYEKL. This CDR3 is CASSQRREGYGYTF. The CDR3 nucleotides read TGCGCCAGCAGCCAAAGGAGGGAAGGCTATGGCTACACCTTC.

V usage is TRBV5-1 and J usage is TRBJ2-5, with 13 bases identical to TRBD2. Germline CDR1 reads SGHRS; CDR2 reads YFSETQ. V lost 5 bases and J lost 5; bases outside the gene matches: 6. The CDR3 loop spans 15 amino acids. This chain's CDR3 is CASSSGTSGVETQYF. Written as DNA, the CDR3 is TGCGCCAGCAGTTCCGGGACTAGCGGGGTTGAGACCCAGTACTTC.

The table lists this clonotype with many counts. CDR3 loop: CASSPPLEFTEAFF. As DNA, the CDR3 is TGTGCCAGCAGCCCCCCGCTGGAGTTCACTGAAGCTTTCTTT. V is TRBV7-6 and J is TRBJ1-1, with D hard to call. Germline CDR1 SGHVS, CDR2 FNYEAQ. Trimming removed 5 bases from V and 4 bases from J, with 14 bases in between. CDR3 length: 14 amino acids. Drawing the rest from reference TRBV7-6 and TRBJ1-1, the complete variable domain is GAGVSQSPRYKVTKRGQDVALRCDPISGHVSLYWYRQALGQGPEFLTYFNYEAQQDKSGLPNDRFSAERPEGSISTLTIQRTEQRDSAMYRCASSPPLEFTEAFFGQGTRLTVV.

The rearrangement uses TRBV7-9 and TRBJ2-3, with TRBD1 identical over 9 bases. CDR1 SEHNR and CDR2 FQNEAQ come from the germline V gene (reference sequence). The CDR3 is 16 amino acids. J lost 5 bases, V lost 5 bases, and 11 bases had no gene match. The CDR3 region has the DNA TGTGCCAGCAGCCAACAACAGGGGGCAGAGGTAGATACGCAGTATTTT. It yields the protein CASSQQQGAEVDTQYF.